This passage covers 32 T cell receptor beta chains from one sample sequenced in a study of T cell repertoires in cytomegalovirus infection. TCRdb recomputed calls from the reads with MiXCR, one row per CDR3 protein. The sample carries about 490,000 distinct CDR3 sequences, more than 15% recorded once. The specimen sequenced was CD8+ T cells from PBMCs. These receptors all come from a human donor in good health (CMV status not recorded). Some clones in this sample may be carry-over from other donors' samples.

This clonotype was seen many times. The rearrangement joins TRBV7-9 to TRBJ2-3; unclear D gene. Germline CDR1 reads SEHNR; CDR2 reads FQNEAQ (reference sequence). This CDR3 is built from 12 residues. Between the trimmed V and J ends, which lost 8 bases and 2 bases, there was a span of 8 bases. As DNA, the CDR3 is TGTGCCAGCGAGGCAGCCACAGATACGCAGTATTTT. Translation gives CASEAATDTQYF.

The V and J genes are TRBV27 and TRBJ2-1; 7 bases line up with TRBD2. Germline trimming cut 3 bases from V and 9 bases from J; bases unmatched to any gene: 5. CDR1 and CDR2 from the germline V gene are MNHEY and SMNVEV (reference sequence). The CDR3 totals 13 residues. CDR3 protein: CASSFSGLSEQFF. Here the CDR3 DNA reads TGTGCCAGCAGTTTCTCGGGACTATCTGAGCAGTTCTTC.

The genes are TRBV7-9 and TRBJ2-3, with D maybe TRBD1 (7 bases). CDR1 and CDR2 (germline): SEHNR, FQNEAQ (reference sequence). The CDR3 has 16 residues. V dropped 5 bases and J dropped 2 bases, with 17 bases sitting between them. The CDR3 is CASSPQGGGHTDTQYF. CDR3 coding DNA: TGTGCCAGCAGCCCTCAGGGGGGCGGGCACACAGATACGCAGTATTTT.

V is TRBV6-5 and J is TRBJ1-5; 7 positions match TRBD1. Trimming at V came to 4 bases and at J to 3 bases, leaving 3 bases not matched to a gene. Germline CDR1 and CDR2: MNHEY and SVGAGI. This CDR3 is built from 14 residues. The CDR3 DNA reads TGTGCCAGCAGTTCGGACAGGCTCAATCAGCCCCAGCATTTT. It yields the protein CASSSDRLNQPQHF.

Only a few counts were recorded for this clonotype. The chain is built from TRBV12-3 or TRBV12-4 and TRBJ2-2, with 8 bases identical to TRBD1. The CDR3 contains 16 residues. The V segment lost 4 bases and the J segment 1 base; nucleotides outside the gene matches: 5. CDR3 in DNA: TGTGCCAGCAGTTGGAGGGACAGGAAGAACACCGGGGAGCTGTTTTTT. This gives the protein CASSWRDRKNTGELFF.

The sample holds many counts of this clonotype. The V call is TRBV6-5, the J call TRBJ2-7; D call uncertain. The CDR3 contains 13 residues. V lost 0 bases and J lost 2, with 5 bases in between. Looked up from germline, CDR1 is MNHEY and CDR2 is SVGAGI. The DNA for the CDR3 is TGTGCCAGCAGTTACTCCGAAGCCTACGAGCAGTACTTC. Its translation: CASSYSEAYEQYF.

This clonotype was seen at least ten times. The chain is built from TRBV11-2 and TRBJ1-2; D is ambiguous. The CDR3 contains 14 residues. Trimming cost V 2 bases and J 6 bases, with 13 bases left between them. The germline V gene has CDR1 SGHAT and CDR2 FQNNGV. DNA for the CDR3: TGTGCCAGCAGCTTATTTGGCTTGCGGAATGGCTACACCTTC. Its translation: CASSLFGLRNGYTF.

V and J are TRBV4-1 and TRBJ2-7; TRBD1 matches at 8 bases. This CDR3 has 15 amino acids. From germline, CDR1 is MGHRA and CDR2 YSYEKL. The trim removed 3 bases at V and 6 bases at J, leaving 10 bases unmatched. This chain's CDR3 is CASSHQDRAGVEQYF. CDR3 bases: TGCGCCAGCAGCCACCAGGACAGGGCGGGCGTCGAGCAGTACTTC.

The chain couples TRBV13 to TRBJ1-1; D not resolved. The CDR3 totals 13 residues. The V gene's germline CDR1 is PRHDT and CDR2 FYEKMQ (reference sequence). The V gene lost 3 bases and the J gene lost 3 bases, with 8 bases spanning the gap. CDR3 sequence (DNA): TGTGCCAGCAGCTTCTTAGCGGACACTGAAGCTTTCTTT. Its protein product is CASSFLADTEAFF.

The chain couples TRBV2 to TRBJ2-7, with D perhaps assigned TRBD1 or TRBD2 (5 bases each). The CDR3 totals 16 residues. The germline gives CDR1 SNHLY, CDR2 FYNNEI. The V end was cut by 3 bases, the J end by 3 bases, with 18 bases between. CDR3 in DNA: TGTGCCAGCAGTGATTCGGGGCGACTTACGGACTACGAGCAGTACTTC. Encoded protein: CASSDSGRLTDYEQYF. Complete variable domain (other parts from reference TRBV2 and TRBJ2-7): EPEVTQTPSHQVTQMGQEVILRCVPISNHLYFYWYRQILGQKVEFLVSFYNNEISEKSEIFDDQFSVERPDGSNFTLKIRSTKLEDSAMYFCASSDSGRLTDYEQYFGPGTRLTVT.

The V and J genes are TRBV12-5 and TRBJ1-2; 7 nucleotides agree with TRBD1. V gave up 0 bases and J gave up 12 bases; unmatched junction bases: 7. Germline assignment: CDR1 LGHNT and CDR2 FRNRAP. The CDR3 sequence is 13 residues long. Here the CDR3 reads CASGLVGGDGHTF. As DNA, the CDR3 is TGTGCTAGTGGTTTGGTAGGGGGCGACGGCCACACCTTC.

This clonotype occurred many times. V gene TRBV7-2 combines with J gene TRBJ2-4; 10 nucleotides match TRBD2. Trimming cost V 5 bases and J 8 bases; bases outside gene matches: 9. Germline V lookup: CDR1 SGHTA, CDR2 FQGNSA. The length of the CDR3 is 15 residues. The CDR3 coding sequence is TGTGCCAGCAGCGCTAGCGGGAGATGGTGGGACATTCAGTACTTC. Residues: CASSASGRWWDIQYF. Full variable domain (outside the CDR3, taken from reference TRBV7-2 and TRBJ2-4): GAGVSQSPSNKVTEKGKDVELRCDPISGHTALYWYRQSLGQGLEFLIYFQGNSAPDKSGLPSDRFSAERTGGSVSTLTIQRTQQEDSAVYLCASSASGRWWDIQYFGAGTRLSVL.

This clonotype was picked up many times. The V and J genes are TRBV7-8 and TRBJ1-1; D is perhaps TRBD1 (5 bases). V was clipped by 5 bases and J by 2 bases, with 21 bases between them. This CDR3 has 17 amino acids. Germline assignment: CDR1 SGHVS and CDR2 FQNEAQ. CDR3 in amino acids: CASSLYPPGQLNTEAFF. CDR3 bases: TGTGCCAGCAGCCTATATCCCCCGGGGCAGCTCAACACTGAAGCTTTCTTT.

This clonotype was counted a few times. The chain is built from TRBV19 and TRBJ1-3; no definite D call. The germline V gene has CDR1 LNHDA and CDR2 SQIVND (reference sequence). With 3 bases removed from V and 3 bases from J, the gap between germline ends came to 18 bases. The CDR3 sequence is 17 residues long. CDR3 DNA sequence: TGTGCCAGTAGTATCCTCCCTGGCTCCGAAAGTGGAAACACCATATATTTT. Its translation is CASSILPGSESGNTIYF.

The chain combines TRBV6-8 with TRBJ2-7; D is uncertain. The germline gives CDR1 MNHGY, CDR2 SAAAGT. The CDR3 runs to 14 residues. V lost 0 bases and J lost 0, with 6 bases in between. CDR3 amino acids: CASSYSDPSYEQYF. In nucleotides, the CDR3 is TGTGCCAGCAGTTACTCGGATCCCTCCTACGAGCAGTACTTC.

The V and J genes are TRBV29-1 and TRBJ2-5; 10 bases agree with TRBD1. With V trimmed by 0 bases and J by 5 bases, 12 bases remained unmatched. CDR1 is SQVTM and CDR2 is ANQGSEA in the germline V gene. The CDR3 has 17 residues. This CDR3 is CSVEEGGTGAPLETQYF. The CDR3 nucleotides are TGCAGCGTTGAAGAGGGCGGGACAGGGGCCCCTCTGGAGACCCAGTACTTC. Together with reference TRBV29-1 and TRBJ2-5, the CDR3 gives the full variable domain: SAVISQKPSRDICQRGTSLTIQCQVDSQVTMMFWYRQQPGQSLTLIATANQGSEATYESGFVIDKFPISRPNLTFSTLTVSNMSPEDSSIYLCSVEEGGTGAPLETQYFGPGTRLLVL.

This clonotype was counted only a few times. This sequence joins TRBV9 and TRBJ1-2; 7 nucleotides agree with TRBD1. The junction had 10 bases not matched to a gene; V was cut back by 4 bases and J by 1 base. Per the germline V gene, CDR1 is SGDLS and CDR2 is YYNGEE. This CDR3 contains 16 residues. DNA for the CDR3: TGTGCCAGCAGCACGCGAGACAGGGATTTTAACTATGGCTACACCTTC. Its protein is CASSTRDRDFNYGYTF. Combining the CDR3 with reference TRBV9 and TRBJ1-2 gives the whole variable domain DSGVTQTPKHLITATGQRVTLRCSPRSGDLSVYWYQQSLDQGLQFLIQYYNGEERAKGNILERFSAQQFPDLHSELNLSSLELGDSALYFCASSTRDRDFNYGYTFGSGTRLTVV.

This clonotype was detected only a few times. The chain recombines TRBV5-1 with TRBJ2-2; a weak D match, TRBD1 (5 bases). CDR3 size: 17 residues. Trimming pared 0 bases from V and 0 bases from J, leaving 12 bases between. CDR1 and CDR2 (germline): SGHRS, YFSETQ. The CDR3 DNA reads TGCGCCAGCAGCTTGGCGGGCAGGGCCGCGAACACCGGGGAGCTGTTTTTT. This gives the protein CASSLAGRAANTGELFF.

This clonotype has at least ten counts. The chain links TRBV7-6 to TRBJ1-2, with D uncertain. Trimming took off 7 bases at V and 8 bases at J, with 20 bases between the two ends. The CDR3 covers 14 residues. Germline V CDR1 and CDR2: SGHVS, FNYEAQ. The CDR3 here is CASTDGSKLRGYTF. The CDR3 DNA sequence: TGTGCCAGCACGGACGGATCTAAACTGCGCGGCTACACCTTC.

The chain couples TRBV10-3 to TRBJ1-1; D gene ambiguous. CDR1 is ENHRY and CDR2 is SYGVKD in the germline V gene. The CDR3 totals 14 residues. The V and J ends lost 6 bases and 0 bases respectively, with 11 bases between them. Here the CDR3 reads CAIRRGNMNTEAFF. The CDR3 region has the DNA TGTGCCATCAGACGGGGTAACATGAACACTGAAGCTTTCTTT.

This clonotype was counted at least ten times. The chain uses TRBV7-8 and TRBJ2-3; D might be TRBD1 (6 bases). CDR1 SGHVS and CDR2 FQNEAQ come from the germline V gene. The length of the CDR3 is 17 residues. Deletions cut 5 bases from V and 0 bases from J, with 18 bases between. The CDR3 DNA reads as TGTGCCAGCAGCCCCCCCCTAGTAGGGGGAAGCACAGATACGCAGTATTTT. Protein sequence: CASSPPLVGGSTDTQYF.

This clonotype has more than one count but fewer than ten. The V call is TRBV11-2, the J call TRBJ2-7; 7 bases are a match to TRBD1. After removal of 3 bases from V and 0 bases from J, the junction contained 8 bases not matched to a gene. The germline gives CDR1 SGHAT, CDR2 FQNNGV. The CDR3 consists of 16 residues. CDR3 region: CASSFSRQGPSYEQYF. CDR3 nucleotides: TGTGCCAGCAGCTTCAGCCGACAGGGCCCCTCCTACGAGCAGTACTTC.

The table lists this clonotype with a few counts. The rearrangement uses TRBV6-1 and TRBJ2-1; D is ambiguous. The CDR3 is 15 residues long. With 3 bases removed from V and 8 bases from J, the gap between germline ends came to 17 bases. Germline-derived CDR1 and CDR2 are MNHNS and SASEGT. The CDR3 reads CASSDPSVHEDEQFF. CDR3 nucleotides: TGTGCCAGCAGTGACCCCTCAGTACACGAGGATGAGCAGTTCTTC.

This clonotype was seen a few times. The chain recombines TRBV3-1 with TRBJ2-1; tentative D call: TRBD2 (6 bases). V was cut by 1 base and J by 2 bases, with 9 bases left in between. Per the germline V gene, CDR1 is LGHDT and CDR2 is YNNKEL (reference sequence). The CDR3 extends over 15 amino acids. The DNA for the CDR3 is TGTGCCAGCAGCCAAGTGACTAGAGCCTACAATGAGCAGTTCTTC. Encoded protein: CASSQVTRAYNEQFF.

This clonotype has more than one count but fewer than ten. This rearrangement joins TRBV24-1 to TRBJ2-1, with D tentatively TRBD2 (6 bases). Germline V gene sequence: CDR1 KGHDR, CDR2 SFDVKD. V shed 1 base and J shed 0 bases, with 12 bases lying between them. The CDR3 is made up of 17 amino acids. CDR3 sequence reads: CATSDFRDFVSYNEQFF. The CDR3 coding sequence is TGTGCCACCAGTGATTTCCGGGACTTCGTCTCCTACAATGAGCAGTTCTTC.

This clonotype appeared many times. The chain joins TRBV6-1 to TRBJ2-2; D may match TRBD1 or TRBD2 (6 bases each). The CDR3 runs to 16 residues. Trimming pared 5 bases from V and 7 bases from J, leaving 20 bases between. Per the germline V gene, CDR1 is MNHNS and CDR2 is SASEGT. The chain's CDR3 is CASSSTGADGGGELFF. CDR3 in DNA: TGTGCCAGCAGTTCGACAGGAGCTGACGGGGGCGGGGAGCTGTTTTTT.

V and J are TRBV11-3 and TRBJ2-2; D remains ambiguous. Between the trimmed V and J ends, which lost 1 base and 0 bases, there was a span of 3 bases. The germline gives CDR1 SGHNT, CDR2 YENEEA. The CDR3 is 14 amino acids. CDR3 DNA sequence: TGTGCCAGCAGCTTAGTAGCGAACACCGGGGAGCTGTTTTTT. Translated, it gives CASSLVANTGELFF.

This clonotype was found many times. The CDR3 sequence: CATSDRQDSYTQYF. CDR3 coding DNA: TGTGCCACCAGTGACCGCCAGGACAGCTATACGCAGTATTTT. The rearrangement joins TRBV24-1 to TRBJ2-3; TRBD1 might be the D (6 bases). With 4 bases removed from V and 7 bases from J, the gap between germline ends came to 14 bases. The CDR3 is made up of 14 amino acids. Germline loops: CDR1 KGHDR, CDR2 SFDVKD.

This clonotype occurred many times. V is TRBV10-3 and J is TRBJ2-1; 7 nucleotides agree with TRBD2. The CDR3 runs 13 residues. Germline assignment: CDR1 ENHRY and CDR2 SYGVKD. The ends lost 8 bases at V and 3 bases at J; junction bases unmatched: 4. For the CDR3, the DNA is TGTGCCATCGGGAGCGGGGACTACAATGAGCAGTTCTTC. It encodes CAIGSGDYNEQFF.

Ten or more counts support this clonotype. The chain uses TRBV6-5 and TRBJ1-4; D may be TRBD1 (6 bases). This CDR3 spans 16 amino acids. With 2 bases removed from V and 5 bases from J, the gap between germline ends came to 15 bases. Germline CDR1 and CDR2: MNHEY and SVGAGI. CDR3 region: CASSYNLPGVNEKLFF. The CDR3 coding sequence is TGTGCCAGCAGTTACAATCTCCCAGGGGTGAATGAAAAACTGTTTTTT.

CDR3 sequence: CASSLRTYTEAFF. CDR3 nucleotides: TGTGCCAGCAGCTTAAGGACATACACTGAAGCTTTCTTT. The chain employs TRBV11-3 and TRBJ1-1, with a weak D call TRBD1 (5 bases). The CDR3 spans 13 residues. Deletions cut 2 bases from V and 3 bases from J, with 7 bases between. From germline, CDR1 is SGHNT and CDR2 YENEEA.

V is TRBV19 and J is TRBJ2-1, with 10 bases matching TRBD2. CDR3 length: 17 residues. Germline V gives CDR1 LNHDA, CDR2 SQIVND (reference sequence). The V gene end was trimmed by 3 bases and the J gene end by 7 bases; junction bases not matched to a gene: 12. This chain's CDR3 is CASSINSWLAGVNEQFF. The CDR3, as DNA: TGTGCCAGTAGTATTAATTCTTGGCTAGCGGGAGTTAATGAGCAGTTCTTC.